Presented here are 26 T cell receptor beta chains from one specimen sequenced in a study of OX40 agonist ivuxolimab in advanced cancers. Sequencing was performed with immunoSEQ multiplex PCR; in TCRdb, only in-frame clones are kept and a portion is missing. The sample shows fewer than 30,000 clones, approximately 78% of them seen only once. Sequencing used CD4+ or CD8+ T cells sorted from blood, obtained in a trial of the OX40 agonist ivuxolimab. The receptors stem from an adult with an advanced solid tumor such as melanoma, head and neck, liver or kidney cancer.

The V gene is TRBV4-1, the J gene TRBJ2-7, with TRBD1 matching 9 bases. Germline CDR1 MGHRA, CDR2 YSYEKL. V shed 0 bases, J shed 5 bases, and the junction held 11 bases outside the gene matches. The CDR3 totals 17 residues. The CDR3 spells CASSQEGLGTGLNEQYF. CDR3 in DNA: TGCGCCAGCAGCCAAGAGGGTCTCGGGACAGGGTTGAACGAGCAGTACTTC.

The CDR3, as DNA: TGTGCCAGCAGCTTTCGGTGGTCCTATAATTCACCCCTCCACTTT. Its protein is CASSFRWSYNSPLHF. The rearrangement links TRBV11-2 to TRBJ1-6; D gene ambiguous. V was cut by 3 bases and J by 1 base, with 7 bases left in between. Looked up from germline, CDR1 is SGHAT and CDR2 is FQNNGV. The CDR3 has 15 residues.

J is TRBJ1-6 and V is TRBV10-3; possibly TRBD1 for D (5 bases). The CDR3 sequence is 16 residues long. Looked up from germline, CDR1 is ENHRY and CDR2 is SYGVKD. V dropped 0 bases and J dropped 7 bases, with 13 bases sitting between them. CDR3 bases: TGTGCCATCAGTGAGTCGATAGGAGGGGTCAATTCACCCCTCCACTTT. It translates to CAISESIGGVNSPLHF.

J is TRBJ2-3 and V is TRBV27, with TRBD1 identical over 7 bases. Germline lookup yields CDR1 MNHEY and CDR2 SMNVEV (reference sequence). The length of the CDR3 is 13 residues. Trimming took 5 bases from V and 6 from J; bases not matched to a gene: 5. The CDR3 is CASSRTGKDTQYF. CDR3 DNA: TGTGCCAGCAGTCGGACAGGAAAGGATACGCAGTATTTT.

The chain has TRBV27 and TRBJ2-1, with 7 bases aligning to TRBD2. The junction had 6 bases not matched to a gene; V was cut back by 5 bases and J by 5 bases. Germline loops: CDR1 MNHEY, CDR2 SMNVEV (reference sequence). CDR3 length: 14 amino acids. As DNA, the CDR3 is TGTGCCAGCAGTAGAAGCGGGGTCAACAATGAGCAGTTCTTC. Translating it yields CASSRSGVNNEQFF.

DNA of the CDR3: TGTGCCAGCAGCAAGCGAATCGGCCTTTACAATGAGCAGTTCTTC. It specifies CASSKRIGLYNEQFF. The J gene is TRBJ2-1, the V gene TRBV21-1. TRBV21-1 is recorded as a pseudogene. The CDR3 loop spans 15 amino acids.

This clone was counted once. The rearrangement joins TRBV9 to TRBJ2-6; TRBD2 matches 7 bases. This CDR3 is 17 amino acids long. Germline-derived CDR1 and CDR2 are SGDLS and YYNGEE. V lost 4 bases, J lost 0 bases, and 7 bases stayed unmatched. The CDR3 spells CASSPRGEGSGANVLTF. The CDR3 bases are TGTGCCAGCAGCCCACGGGGGGAGGGCTCTGGGGCCAACGTCCTGACTTTC. Full variable domain (remainder filled in from reference TRBV9 and TRBJ2-6): DSGVTQTPKHLITATGQRVTLRCSPRSGDLSVYWYQQSLDQGLQFLIQYYNGEERAKGNILERFSAQQFPDLHSELNLSSLELGDSALYFCASSPRGEGSGANVLTFGAGSRLTVL.

This chain links TRBV7-6 with TRBJ2-2; D uncertain. This CDR3 spans 14 amino acids. V was shortened by 1 base and J by 6 bases, with 9 bases between the two germline ends. The germline V gene encodes CDR1 SGHVS and CDR2 FNYEAQ. This chain's CDR3 is CASSLEFFAGELFF. The CDR3 nucleotides read TGTGCCAGCAGCTTAGAGTTCTTCGCCGGGGAGCTGTTTTTT.

This clone was seen a single time. The chain has TRBV27 and TRBJ1-5; D call uncertain. CDR1 MNHEY and CDR2 SMNVEV come from the germline V gene (reference sequence). The CDR3 runs to 14 residues. The V and J ends lost 3 bases and 6 bases respectively, with 12 bases between them. CDR3 coding DNA: TGTGCCAGCAGTTTCCGGGCCTCGCCTCAGCCCCAGCATTTT. This translates into CASSFRASPQPQHF.

The chain recombines TRBV11-2 with TRBJ2-2; no clear D gene. The germline gives CDR1 SGHAT, CDR2 FQNNGV. The V end lost 5 bases, the J end lost 5 bases, and 15 bases lay between the germline ends. The CDR3 totals 15 residues. The CDR3 loop is CASSQDLWETGELFF. DNA of the CDR3: TGTGCCAGCAGCCAAGATCTATGGGAAACCGGGGAGCTGTTTTTT.

In DNA form, the CDR3 reads TGTGCCAGCAGCTCGGGACAGGGGGCAGATACGCAGTATTTT. Protein: CASSSGQGADTQYF. The chain employs TRBV7-9 and TRBJ2-3; 11 bases match TRBD1. Trimming took 4 bases from V and 4 from J; bases not matched to a gene: 1. CDR3 length: 14 residues. In germline, CDR1 is SEHNR, CDR2 FQNEAQ (reference sequence).

The chain couples TRBV13 to TRBJ1-6; D is ambiguous. Germline V gene data show CDR1 as PRHDT and CDR2 as FYEKMQ (reference sequence). The CDR3 length is 14 residues. V shed 4 bases and J shed 13 bases, with 17 bases lying between them. Here the CDR3 reads CASSSGILTPPLHF. The CDR3 DNA is TGTGCCAGCAGCTCAGGAATCCTAACCCCCCCCCTCCACTTT.

The genes are TRBV5-5 and TRBJ1-5; 9 nucleotides match TRBD1. The V gene's germline CDR1 is SGHKS and CDR2 YYEKEE (reference sequence). The CDR3 loop spans 16 amino acids. Trimming took 4 bases from V and 0 from J; bases not matched to a gene: 5. CDR3 amino acids: CASSRGQGFSNQPQHF. As DNA, the CDR3 is TGTGCCAGCAGCCGGGGACAGGGCTTTAGCAATCAGCCCCAGCATTTT.

The CDR3 is CASSVGTDGRRGGYTF. The CDR3 region has the DNA TGTGCCAGCAGCGTGGGGACGGATGGGAGAAGAGGAGGCTACACCTTC. This chain connects TRBV9 to TRBJ1-2; TRBD1 is a possible D gene (5 bases). Germline-derived CDR1 and CDR2 are SGDLS and YYNGEE. The CDR3 is made up of 16 amino acids. The germline V and J ends were trimmed by 2 bases and 8 bases, with 22 bases remaining between them.

A note on this clone: A junction end diverges from the germline sequence, so it may reflect a read error. This chain's CDR3 is CASSLTGRNYGQYF. The CDR3 nucleotides read TGTGCCAGCAGCCTTACCGGGAGAAACTACGGGCAGTACTTC. The chain links TRBV11-1 to TRBJ2-7; D perhaps matches TRBD2 (6 bases). The CDR3 runs 14 residues. The germline V gene has CDR1 SGHAT and CDR2 FQDESV (reference sequence).

The rearrangement links TRBV4-1 to TRBJ2-1; no clear D gene. There are 11 residues in the CDR3. Germline CDR1 and CDR2: MGHRA and YSYEKL. Trimming took 0 bases from V and 9 from J, leaving 3 bases between them. The CDR3 nucleotides are TGCGCCAGCAGCCAAGAAAGTGAGCAGTTCTTC. Amino acids: CASSQESEQFF.

The genes are TRBV28 and TRBJ2-1, with 12 bases identical to TRBD2. Germline V gives CDR1 MDHEN, CDR2 SYDVKM. The CDR3 totals 14 residues. J lost 10 bases, V lost 10 bases, and 11 bases had no gene match. CDR3 bases: TGTGCCATCCAATCGACTAGCGGGAGTCGGGAGCAGTTCTTC. Protein product: CAIQSTSGSREQFF.

The chain couples TRBV11-3 to TRBJ2-5, with 14 nucleotides matching TRBD2. The germline CDR1 and CDR2 sequences are SGHNT and YENEEA. This CDR3 is 17 amino acids long. With 1 base clipped from V and 5 bases from J, the junction kept 6 bases outside the gene matches. The CDR3 region has the DNA TGTGCCAGCAGCTTAGGTGCGGGACTAGCGGGAGTGGAGACCCAGTACTTC. As protein: CASSLGAGLAGVETQYF. Variable domain in full (rest from reference TRBV11-3 and TRBJ2-5): EAGVVQSPRYKIIEKKQPVAFWCNPISGHNTLYWYLQNLGQGPELLIRYENEEAVDDSQLPKDRFSAERLKGVDSTLKIQPAELGDSAVYLCASSLGAGLAGVETQYFGPGTRLLVL.

Within the sample, this clone is medium-sized. The rearrangement links TRBV27 to TRBJ1-1; D is unresolved. The CDR3 is made up of 11 amino acids. V shed 5 bases and J shed 5 bases, with 6 bases lying between them. Germline values: CDR1 MNHEY, CDR2 SMNVEV (reference sequence). The CDR3: CASSRGTEAFF. In nucleotides, the CDR3 is TGTGCCAGCAGTCGGGGTACTGAAGCTTTCTTT.

This chain connects TRBV7-9 to TRBJ2-5; 9 bases line up with TRBD2. CDR3 size: 14 residues. The germline V gene has CDR1 SEHNR and CDR2 FQNEAQ (reference sequence). Losses at the gene ends were 6 bases for V and 2 bases for J; bases not matched to a gene: 4. CDR3 nucleotide sequence: TGTGCCAGCAGTTCAGCGGGGGGACAAGAGACCCAGTACTTC. Its translation: CASSSAGGQETQYF.

The chain carries TRBV2 and TRBJ2-7, with 10 bases fitting TRBD1. Germline assignment: CDR1 SNHLY and CDR2 FYNNEI. This CDR3 contains 15 residues. Trimming cost V 6 bases and J 6 bases; bases outside gene matches: 11. This CDR3 is CASRVRDRGRAEQYF. In DNA form, the CDR3 reads TGTGCCAGCAGGGTTCGGGACAGGGGAAGGGCCGAGCAGTACTTC. The full variable domain, rest sourced from reference TRBV2 and TRBJ2-7, is EPEVTQTPSHQVTQMGQEVILRCVPISNHLYFYWYRQILGQKVEFLVSFYNNEISEKSEIFDDQFSVERPDGSNFTLKIRSTKLEDSAMYFCASRVRDRGRAEQYFGPGTRLTVT.

This clone occurred a few times. The V call is TRBV27, the J call TRBJ2-7; TRBD1 is a possible D gene (7 bases). The V and J ends lost 0 bases and 3 bases respectively, with 18 bases between them. CDR3 length: 17 residues. Per germline, CDR1 MNHEY and CDR2 SMNVEV (reference sequence). The CDR3 reads CASSLSARAGGSYEQYF. The CDR3 region has the DNA TGTGCCAGCAGTTTATCTGCGAGGGCAGGGGGGAGCTACGAGCAGTACTTC.

The chain joins TRBV2 to TRBJ2-2, with D perhaps assigned TRBD1 or TRBD2 (6 bases each). CDR1 SNHLY and CDR2 FYNNEI come from the germline V gene. V lost 6 bases and J 1 base, leaving 15 bases between the germline ends. The CDR3 is 16 amino acids. The CDR3 DNA sequence: TGTGCCAGCAGGGCAACGGGGGCGAGGAACACCGGGGAGCTGTTTTTT. Translation: CASRATGARNTGELFF.

The V call is TRBV28, the J call TRBJ1-5; D remains unclear. V lost 2 bases to trimming and J lost 0 bases, with 8 bases between them. Germline-derived CDR1 and CDR2 are MDHEN and SYDVKM. CDR3 length equals 15 residues. The CDR3 loop reads CASSLVANSNQPQHF. For the CDR3, the DNA is TGTGCCAGCAGTTTAGTGGCTAATAGCAATCAGCCCCAGCATTTT.

The V and J genes are TRBV10-3 and TRBJ2-7; D possibly corresponds to TRBD2 (6 bases). From germline, CDR1 is ENHRY and CDR2 SYGVKD. The V end was cut by 0 bases, the J end by 7 bases, with 19 bases between. The CDR3 is 16 amino acids. The CDR3: CAISESPSGRTTEQYF. CDR3 coding DNA: TGTGCCATCAGTGAGTCGCCTAGTGGGAGGACGACGGAGCAGTACTTC.

The chain uses TRBV6-1 and TRBJ2-2; the D gene is possibly TRBD2 (7 bases). Trimming shortened V by 10 bases and J by 1 base, and 16 bases separated the two germline ends. CDR1 is MNHNS, CDR2 SASEGT, per germline. The CDR3 totals 15 residues. The CDR3 DNA follows: TGTGCCACCGATTGGGGGGGCCTGAACACCGGGGAGCTGTTTTTT. Residues: CATDWGGLNTGELFF.